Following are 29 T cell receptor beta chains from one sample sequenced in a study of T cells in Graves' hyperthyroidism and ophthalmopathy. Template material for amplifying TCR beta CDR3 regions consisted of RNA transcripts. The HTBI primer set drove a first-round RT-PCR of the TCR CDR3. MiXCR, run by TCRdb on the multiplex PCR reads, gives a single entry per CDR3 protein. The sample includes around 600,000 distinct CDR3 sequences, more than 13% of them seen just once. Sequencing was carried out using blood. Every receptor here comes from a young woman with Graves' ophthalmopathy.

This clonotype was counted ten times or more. The CDR3 is CASSRQTGGGNEQFF. DNA for the CDR3: TGCGCCAGCAGCCGCCAGACAGGGGGGGGGAATGAGCAGTTCTTC. The chain uses TRBV5-1 and TRBJ2-1; 9 bases fit TRBD1. This CDR3 contains 15 residues. Germline assignment: CDR1 SGHRS and CDR2 YFSETQ. With 4 bases clipped from V and 7 bases from J, the junction kept 9 bases outside the gene matches.

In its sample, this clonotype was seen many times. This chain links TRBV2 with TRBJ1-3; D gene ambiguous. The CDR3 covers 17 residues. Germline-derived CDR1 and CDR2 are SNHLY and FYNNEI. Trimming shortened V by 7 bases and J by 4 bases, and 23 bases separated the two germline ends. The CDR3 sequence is CASTPAFWVRSGNTIYF. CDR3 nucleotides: TGTGCCAGCACCCCTGCGTTTTGGGTGCGGTCCGGAAACACCATATATTTT.

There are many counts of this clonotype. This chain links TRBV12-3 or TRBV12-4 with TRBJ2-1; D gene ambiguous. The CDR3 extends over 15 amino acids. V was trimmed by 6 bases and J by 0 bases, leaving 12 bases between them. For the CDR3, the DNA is TGTGCCAGCAGGCAGACCGGTAGCTCCTACAATGAGCAGTTCTTC. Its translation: CASRQTGSSYNEQFF.

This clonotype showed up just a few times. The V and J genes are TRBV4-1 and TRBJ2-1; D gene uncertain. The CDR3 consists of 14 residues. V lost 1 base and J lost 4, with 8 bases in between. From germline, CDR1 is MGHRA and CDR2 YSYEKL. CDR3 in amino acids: CASSQVGRYNEQFF. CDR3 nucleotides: TGCGCCAGCAGCCAAGTTGGAAGATACAATGAGCAGTTCTTC.

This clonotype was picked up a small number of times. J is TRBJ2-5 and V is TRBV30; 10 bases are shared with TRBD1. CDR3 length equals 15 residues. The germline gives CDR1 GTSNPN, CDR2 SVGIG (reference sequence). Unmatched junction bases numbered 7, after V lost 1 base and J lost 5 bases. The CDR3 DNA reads TGTGCCTGGAGTGGGGACAGGGGAGCGGGGGAGACCCAGTACTTC. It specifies CAWSGDRGAGETQYF.

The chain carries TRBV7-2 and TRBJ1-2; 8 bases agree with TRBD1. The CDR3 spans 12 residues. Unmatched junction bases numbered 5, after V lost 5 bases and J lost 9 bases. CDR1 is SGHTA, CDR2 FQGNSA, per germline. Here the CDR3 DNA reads TGTGCCAGCAGCAAAAGACAGGGGAGCTACACCTTC. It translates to CASSKRQGSYTF.

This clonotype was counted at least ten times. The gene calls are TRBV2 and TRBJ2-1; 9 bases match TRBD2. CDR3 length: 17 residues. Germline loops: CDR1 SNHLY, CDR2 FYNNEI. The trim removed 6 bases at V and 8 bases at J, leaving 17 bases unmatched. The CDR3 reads CASRERSVEREVDEQFF. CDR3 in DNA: TGTGCCAGCAGGGAAAGGTCGGTCGAGCGGGAGGTTGATGAGCAGTTCTTC.

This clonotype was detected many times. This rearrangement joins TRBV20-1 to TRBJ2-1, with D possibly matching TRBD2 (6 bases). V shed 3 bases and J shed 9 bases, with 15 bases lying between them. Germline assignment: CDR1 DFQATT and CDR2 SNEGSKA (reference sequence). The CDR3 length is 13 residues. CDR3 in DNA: TGCAGTGCTAGTACCCCTACTAGCTCTGAGCAGTTCTTC. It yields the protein CSASTPTSSEQFF.

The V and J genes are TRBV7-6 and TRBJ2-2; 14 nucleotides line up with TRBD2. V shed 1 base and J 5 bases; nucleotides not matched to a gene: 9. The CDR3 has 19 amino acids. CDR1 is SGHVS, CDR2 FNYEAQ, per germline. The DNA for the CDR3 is TGTGCCAGCAGCTTAGTATGCCCTCGACTAGCGGGAGGGACCGGGGAGCTGTTTTTT. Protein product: CASSLVCPRLAGGTGELFF.

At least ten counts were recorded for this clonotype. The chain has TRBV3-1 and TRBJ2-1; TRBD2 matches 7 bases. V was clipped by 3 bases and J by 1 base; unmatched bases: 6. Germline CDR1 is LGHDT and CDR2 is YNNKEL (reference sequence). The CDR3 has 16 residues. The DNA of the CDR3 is TGTGCCAGCAGCCACACTAGCGTCTCGTCCTACAATGAGCAGTTCTTC. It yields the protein CASSHTSVSSYNEQFF.

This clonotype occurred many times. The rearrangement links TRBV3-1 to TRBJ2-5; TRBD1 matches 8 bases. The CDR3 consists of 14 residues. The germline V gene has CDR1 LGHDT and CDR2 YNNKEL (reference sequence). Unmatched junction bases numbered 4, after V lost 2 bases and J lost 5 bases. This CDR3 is CASSQRTGWETQYF. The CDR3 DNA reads TGTGCCAGCAGCCAAAGGACAGGGTGGGAGACCCAGTACTTC.

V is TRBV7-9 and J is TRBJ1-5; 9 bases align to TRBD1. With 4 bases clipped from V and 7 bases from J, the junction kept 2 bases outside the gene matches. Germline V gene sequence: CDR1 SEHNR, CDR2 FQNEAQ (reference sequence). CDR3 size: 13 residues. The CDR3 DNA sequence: TGTGCCAGCAGCTACGACAGGGGGCAGCCCCAGCATTTT. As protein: CASSYDRGQPQHF. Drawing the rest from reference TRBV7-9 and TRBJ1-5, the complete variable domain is DTGVSQNPRHKITKRGQNVTFRCDPISEHNRLYWYRQTLGQGPEFLTYFQNEAQLEKSRLLSDRFSAERPKGSFSTLEIQRTEQGDSAMYLCASSYDRGQPQHFGDGTRLSIL.

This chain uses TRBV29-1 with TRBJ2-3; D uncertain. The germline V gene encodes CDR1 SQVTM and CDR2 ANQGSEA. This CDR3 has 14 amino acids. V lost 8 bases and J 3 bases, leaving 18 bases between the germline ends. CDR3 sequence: CSPGSGLRTDTQYF. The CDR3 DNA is TGCAGCCCCGGTTCCGGGCTGCGAACAGATACGCAGTATTTT.

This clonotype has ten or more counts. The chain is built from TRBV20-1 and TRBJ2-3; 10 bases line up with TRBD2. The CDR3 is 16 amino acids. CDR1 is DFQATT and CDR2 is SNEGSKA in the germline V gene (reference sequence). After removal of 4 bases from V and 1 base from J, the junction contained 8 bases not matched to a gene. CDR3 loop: CSATSVLAGGTDTQYF. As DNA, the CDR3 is TGCAGTGCTACCTCGGTGCTAGCGGGGGGCACAGATACGCAGTATTTT.

Here the CDR3 DNA reads TGTGCCAGCAGTTTATCGACAGGCCTTGGCAATCAGCCCCAGCATTTT. Protein product: CASSLSTGLGNQPQHF. The rearrangement joins TRBV27 to TRBJ1-5, with D perhaps TRBD1 (6 bases). CDR1 is MNHEY and CDR2 is SMNVEV in the germline V gene (reference sequence). With 0 bases removed from V and 2 bases from J, the gap between germline ends came to 11 bases. The CDR3 sequence is 16 residues long.

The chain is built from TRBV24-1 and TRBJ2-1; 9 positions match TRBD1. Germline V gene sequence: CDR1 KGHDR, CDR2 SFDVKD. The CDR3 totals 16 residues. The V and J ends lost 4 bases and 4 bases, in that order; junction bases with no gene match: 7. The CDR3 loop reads CATSEADRGRYNEQFF. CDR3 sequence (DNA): TGTGCCACCAGTGAGGCGGACAGGGGACGTTACAATGAGCAGTTCTTC.

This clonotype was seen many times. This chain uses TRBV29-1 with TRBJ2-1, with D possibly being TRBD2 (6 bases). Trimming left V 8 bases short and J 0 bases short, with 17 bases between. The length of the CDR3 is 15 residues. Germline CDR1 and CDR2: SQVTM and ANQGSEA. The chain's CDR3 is CSTGSGGTSYNEQFF. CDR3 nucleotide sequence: TGCAGCACAGGAAGTGGCGGGACCTCCTACAATGAGCAGTTCTTC.

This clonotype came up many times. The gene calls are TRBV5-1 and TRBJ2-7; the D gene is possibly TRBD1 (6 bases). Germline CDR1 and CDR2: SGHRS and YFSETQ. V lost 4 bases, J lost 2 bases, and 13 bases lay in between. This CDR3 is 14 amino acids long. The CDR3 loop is CASSPGTFTYEQYF. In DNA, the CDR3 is TGCGCCAGCAGCCCAGGGACATTCACCTACGAGCAGTACTTC.

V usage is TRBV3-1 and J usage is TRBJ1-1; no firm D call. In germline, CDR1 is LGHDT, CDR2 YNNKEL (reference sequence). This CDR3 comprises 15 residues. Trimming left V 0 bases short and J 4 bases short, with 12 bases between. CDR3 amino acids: CASSQDPGSGTEAFF. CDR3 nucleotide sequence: TGTGCCAGCAGCCAAGATCCGGGCAGTGGCACTGAAGCTTTCTTT.

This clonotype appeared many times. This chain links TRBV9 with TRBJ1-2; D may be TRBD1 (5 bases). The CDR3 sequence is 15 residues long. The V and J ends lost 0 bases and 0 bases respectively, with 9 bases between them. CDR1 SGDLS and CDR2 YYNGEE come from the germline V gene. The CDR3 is CASSVAGTPNYGYTF. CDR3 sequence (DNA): TGTGCCAGCAGCGTAGCCGGGACGCCTAACTATGGCTACACCTTC.

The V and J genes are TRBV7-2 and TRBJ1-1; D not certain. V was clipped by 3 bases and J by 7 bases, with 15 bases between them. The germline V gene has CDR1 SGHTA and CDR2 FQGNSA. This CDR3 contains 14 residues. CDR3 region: CASSLLPQSFEAFF. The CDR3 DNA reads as TGTGCCAGCAGCTTGTTACCACAGTCGTTTGAAGCTTTCTTT. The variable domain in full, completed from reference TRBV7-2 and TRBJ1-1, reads GAGVSQSPSNKVTEKGKDVELRCDPISGHTALYWYRQSLGQGLEFLIYFQGNSAPDKSGLPSDRFSAERTGGSVSTLTIQRTQQEDSAVYLCASSLLPQSFEAFFGQGTRLTVV.

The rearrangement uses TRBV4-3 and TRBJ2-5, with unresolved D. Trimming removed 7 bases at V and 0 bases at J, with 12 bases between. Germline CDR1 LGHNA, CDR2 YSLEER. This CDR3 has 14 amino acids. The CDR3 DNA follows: TGCGCCAGCACCCCGGACCGGTACCAAGAGACCCAGTACTTC. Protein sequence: CASTPDRYQETQYF.

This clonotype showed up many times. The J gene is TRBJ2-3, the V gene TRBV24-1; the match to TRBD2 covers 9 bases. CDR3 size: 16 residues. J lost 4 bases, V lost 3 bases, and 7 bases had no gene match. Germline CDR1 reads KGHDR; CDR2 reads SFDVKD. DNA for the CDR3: TGTGCCACCAGTGATAATGCGGGAGGGCAGGCAGATACGCAGTATTTT. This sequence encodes CATSDNAGGQADTQYF.

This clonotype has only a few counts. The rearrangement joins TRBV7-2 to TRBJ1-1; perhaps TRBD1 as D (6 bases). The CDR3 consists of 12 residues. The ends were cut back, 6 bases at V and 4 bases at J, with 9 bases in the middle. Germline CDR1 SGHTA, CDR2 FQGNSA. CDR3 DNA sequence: TGTGCCAGCAGGGGGGCGTCCACTGAAGCTTTCTTT. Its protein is CASRGASTEAFF.

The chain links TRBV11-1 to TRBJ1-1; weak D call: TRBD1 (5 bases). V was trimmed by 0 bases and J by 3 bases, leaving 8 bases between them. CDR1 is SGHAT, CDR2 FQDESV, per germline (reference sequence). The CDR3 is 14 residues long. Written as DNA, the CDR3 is TGTGCCAGCAGCTTAGCAGGGGTGGACACTGAAGCTTTCTTT. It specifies CASSLAGVDTEAFF.

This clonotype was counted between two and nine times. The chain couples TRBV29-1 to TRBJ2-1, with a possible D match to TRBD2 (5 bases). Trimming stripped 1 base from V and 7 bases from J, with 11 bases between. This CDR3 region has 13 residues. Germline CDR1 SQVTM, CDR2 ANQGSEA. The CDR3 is CSVEGRGYNEQFF. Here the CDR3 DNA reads TGCAGCGTTGAAGGTCGCGGGTATAATGAGCAGTTCTTC.

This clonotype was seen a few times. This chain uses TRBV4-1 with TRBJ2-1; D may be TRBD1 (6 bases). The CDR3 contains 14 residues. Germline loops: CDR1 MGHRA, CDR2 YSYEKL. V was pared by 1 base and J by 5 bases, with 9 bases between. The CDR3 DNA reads TGCGCCAGCAGCCAAGCAGGGGCTCACAATGAGCAGTTCTTC. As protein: CASSQAGAHNEQFF.

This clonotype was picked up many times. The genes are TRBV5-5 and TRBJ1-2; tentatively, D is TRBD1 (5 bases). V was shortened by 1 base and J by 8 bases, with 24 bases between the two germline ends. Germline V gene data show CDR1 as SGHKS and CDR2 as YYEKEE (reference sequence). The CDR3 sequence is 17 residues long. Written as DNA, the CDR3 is TGTGCCAGCAGCTTGTGGTACCGGGGCCGGAGGAGTTTCGGCTACACCTTC. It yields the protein CASSLWYRGRRSFGYTF.

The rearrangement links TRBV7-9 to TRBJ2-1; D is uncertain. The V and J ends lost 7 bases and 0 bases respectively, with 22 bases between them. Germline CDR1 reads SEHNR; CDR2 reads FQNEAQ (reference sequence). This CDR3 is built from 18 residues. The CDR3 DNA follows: TGTGCCAGCATCTCCTTCCTCCCACAGTGGGCCTCCTACAATGAGCAGTTCTTC. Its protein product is CASISFLPQWASYNEQFF.